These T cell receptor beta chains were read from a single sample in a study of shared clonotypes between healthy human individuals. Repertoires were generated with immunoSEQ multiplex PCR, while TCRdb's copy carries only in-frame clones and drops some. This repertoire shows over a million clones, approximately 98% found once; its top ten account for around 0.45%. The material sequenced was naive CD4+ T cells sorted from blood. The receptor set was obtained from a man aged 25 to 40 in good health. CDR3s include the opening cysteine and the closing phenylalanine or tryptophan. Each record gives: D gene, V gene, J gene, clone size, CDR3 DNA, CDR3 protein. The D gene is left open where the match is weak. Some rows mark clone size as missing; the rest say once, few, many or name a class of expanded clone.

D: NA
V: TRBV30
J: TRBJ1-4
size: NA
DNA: TGTGCCTGGAGTGCCTTGTTCGAGAGATTAACTAATGAAAAACTGTTTTTT
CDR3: CAWSALFERLTNEKLFF

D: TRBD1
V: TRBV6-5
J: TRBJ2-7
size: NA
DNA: TGTGCCAGCAGTCACGGACAGGGTACCTACGAGCAGTACTTC
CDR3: CASSHGQGTYEQYF

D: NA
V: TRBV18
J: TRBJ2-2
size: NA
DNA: TGTGCCAGCTCACCGGTTATCAGGGACAACACCGGGGAGCTGTTTTTT
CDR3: CASSPVIRDNTGELFF

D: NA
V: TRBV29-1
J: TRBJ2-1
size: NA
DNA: TGCAGCGTTTCCTGGGACCGAGACAATGAGCAGTTCTTC
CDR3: CSVSWDRDNEQFF

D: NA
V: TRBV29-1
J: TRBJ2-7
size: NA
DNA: TGCAGCGTTGGAAGGCCGGGAACCTTCTACGAGCAGTACTTC
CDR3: CSVGRPGTFYEQYF

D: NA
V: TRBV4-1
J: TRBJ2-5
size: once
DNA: TGCGCCAGCAGCGACGTAGTAATATTCGAGACCCAGTACTTC
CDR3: CASSDVVIFETQYF

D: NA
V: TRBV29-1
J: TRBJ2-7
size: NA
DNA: TGCAGCGTGGTGACCGTGTACGAGCAGTACTTC
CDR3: CSVVTVYEQYF

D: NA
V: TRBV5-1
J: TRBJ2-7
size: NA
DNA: TGCGCCAGCAGCATCCCCGGGACGGCGGGGGAGCAGTACTTC
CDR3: CASSIPGTAGEQYF

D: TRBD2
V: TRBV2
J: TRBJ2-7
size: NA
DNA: TGTGCCAGCACCAGGACTAGCGGCTACGAGCAGTACTTC
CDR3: CASTRTSGYEQYF

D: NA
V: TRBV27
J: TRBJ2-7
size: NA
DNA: TGTGCCAGCAGTTTATTCGGAACTTTGGGAGACGAGCAGTACTTC
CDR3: CASSLFGTLGDEQYF

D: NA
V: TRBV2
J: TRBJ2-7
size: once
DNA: TGTGCCAGCAGTAGAGGTCTCCCCTACGAGCAGTACTTC
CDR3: CASSRGLPYEQYF

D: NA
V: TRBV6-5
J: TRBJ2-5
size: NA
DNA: TGTGCCAGCAGTTACTCCGCTGGGGAGACCCAGTACTTC
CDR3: CASSYSAGETQYF

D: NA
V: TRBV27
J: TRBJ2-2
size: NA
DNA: TGTGCCAGCAGTTGGGAATCGGGAAGGAGCACCGGGGAGCTGTTTTTT
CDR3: CASSWESGRSTGELFF

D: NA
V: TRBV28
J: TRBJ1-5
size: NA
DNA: TGTGCCACCCGGACCCTATTTAGCAATCAGCCCCAGCATTTT
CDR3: CATRTLFSNQPQHF

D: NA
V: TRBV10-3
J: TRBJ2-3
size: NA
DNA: TGTGCCATCAGTAATCCAACCACAGATACGCAGTATTTT
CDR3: CAISNPTTDTQYF

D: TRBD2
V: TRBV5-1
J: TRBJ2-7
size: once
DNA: TGCGCCAGCAGCCCCCGGGCGGGGGAGCACGAGCAGTACTTC
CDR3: CASSPRAGEHEQYF

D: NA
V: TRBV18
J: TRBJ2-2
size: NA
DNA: TGTGCCAGCTCCGGGCTCCGGGAGAACACCGGGGAGCTGTTTTTT
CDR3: CASSGLRENTGELFF

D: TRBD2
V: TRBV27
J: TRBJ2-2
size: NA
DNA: TGTGCCAGCACTACTACTCGGACTAGCCGTCCCGGGGAGCTGTTTTTT
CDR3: CASTTTRTSRPGELFF

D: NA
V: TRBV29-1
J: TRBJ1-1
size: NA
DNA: TGCAGCGCTTGGCTCCCCCTGAGGGAATGGGCTTTCTTT
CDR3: CSAWLPLREWAFF

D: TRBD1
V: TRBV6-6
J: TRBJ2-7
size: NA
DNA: TGTGCCAGCAGTTACTCCCCCAAGCAGGGGGCCCACGAGCAGTACTTC
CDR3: CASSYSPKQGAHEQYF

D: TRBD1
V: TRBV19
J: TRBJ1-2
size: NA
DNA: TGTGCCAGTAGCCGGGACAGGAGTAACTATGGCTACACCTTC
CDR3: CASSRDRSNYGYTF

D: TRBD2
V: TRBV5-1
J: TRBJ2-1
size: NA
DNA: TGCGCCAGCAGCAACCCGGTGGGACTAGCCTACAATGAGCAGTTCTTC
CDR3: CASSNPVGLAYNEQFF

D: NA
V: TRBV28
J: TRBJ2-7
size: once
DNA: TGTGCCAGCAGTTTAACGGGGCAGGGTCTGAACGAGCAGTACTTC
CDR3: CASSLTGQGLNEQYF

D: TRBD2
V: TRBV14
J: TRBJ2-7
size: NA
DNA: TGTGCCAGCAGCCAAAAACTAGCGGGGGAGCCGTACGAGCAGTACTTC
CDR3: CASSQKLAGEPYEQYF

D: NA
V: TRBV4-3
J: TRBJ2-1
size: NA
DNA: TGCGCCAGCAGCCAAGACCTTCTCCCGCGGGGACACAATGAGCAGTTCTTC
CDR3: CASSQDLLPRGHNEQFF

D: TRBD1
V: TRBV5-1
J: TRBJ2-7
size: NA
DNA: TGCGCCAGCAGCTCCCCGAAGACAGGGAGCCCCGGTGTACCTGTTCAACGATACGAGCAGTACTTC
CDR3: CASSSPKTGSPGVPVQRYEQYF

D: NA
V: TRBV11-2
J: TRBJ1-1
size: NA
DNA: TGTGCCAGCAGCCCATGGGGGTCCAGGACAGCTAACACTGAAGCTTTCTTT
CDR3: CASSPWGSRTANTEAFF

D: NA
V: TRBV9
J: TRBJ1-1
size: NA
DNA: TGTGCCAGCAGCGTTCGGGGGCTGGGGGTAACTGAAGCTTTCTTT
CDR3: CASSVRGLGVTEAFF

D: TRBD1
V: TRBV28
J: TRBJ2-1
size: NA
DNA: TGTGCCAGCAGGGGTCCGGGACAGGGGGACAATGAGCAGTTCTTC
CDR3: CASRGPGQGDNEQFF

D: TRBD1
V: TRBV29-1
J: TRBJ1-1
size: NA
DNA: TGCAGCGTTGGGGACAGGGCATGGAGTCAGAACACTGAAGCTTTCTTT
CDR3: CSVGDRAWSQNTEAFF

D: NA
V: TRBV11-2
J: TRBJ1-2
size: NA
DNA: TGTGCCAGCAGCTTATCATCTAACCGGGACTGGGGTTATGGCTACACCTTC
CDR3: CASSLSSNRDWGYGYTF

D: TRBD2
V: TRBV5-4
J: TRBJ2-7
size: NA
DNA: TGTGCCAGCAGCCTCGGGACTACCTACGAGCAGTACTTC
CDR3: CASSLGTTYEQYF

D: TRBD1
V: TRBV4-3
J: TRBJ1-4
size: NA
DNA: TGCGCCAGCAGCCAAGGACAGGGCACAACTAATGAAAAACTGTTTTTT
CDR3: CASSQGQGTTNEKLFF

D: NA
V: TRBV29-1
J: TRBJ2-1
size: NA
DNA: TGCAGCGTTGGGCAGAACTCCTACAATGAGCAGTTCTTC
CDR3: CSVGQNSYNEQFF

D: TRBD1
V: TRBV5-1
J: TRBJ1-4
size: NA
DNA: TGCGCCAGCAGCTCCGGGACAGGGCCGCGTACAACTAATGAAAAACTGTTTTTT
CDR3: CASSSGTGPRTTNEKLFF

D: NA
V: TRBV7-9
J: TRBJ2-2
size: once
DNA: TGTGCCAGCAGCTTTGTCCGCATCGGATTCCCTGTCACCGGGGAGCTGTTTTTT
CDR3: CASSFVRIGFPVTGELFF

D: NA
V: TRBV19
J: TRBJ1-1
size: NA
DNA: TGTGCCAGTAGTATAGCCCCAGGAGGGCTGAACACTGAAGCTTTCTTT
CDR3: CASSIAPGGLNTEAFF

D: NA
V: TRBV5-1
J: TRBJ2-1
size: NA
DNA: TGCGCCAGCAGCTCAGCATCGCGGGACCTCAATGAGCAGTTCTTC
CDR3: CASSSASRDLNEQFF

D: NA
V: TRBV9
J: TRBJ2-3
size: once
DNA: TGTGCCAGCAGCCTAATAGGCACAGATACGCAGTATTTT
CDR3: CASSLIGTDTQYF

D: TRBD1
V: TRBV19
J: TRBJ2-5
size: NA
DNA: TGTGCCAGTAGTTTTGGGACAGGGGCGGAGACCCAGTACTTC
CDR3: CASSFGTGAETQYF

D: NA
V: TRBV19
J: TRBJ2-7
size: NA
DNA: TGTGCCAGTAGTATAAGACAGGGAGGGAGCTACGAGCAGTACTTC
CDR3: CASSIRQGGSYEQYF